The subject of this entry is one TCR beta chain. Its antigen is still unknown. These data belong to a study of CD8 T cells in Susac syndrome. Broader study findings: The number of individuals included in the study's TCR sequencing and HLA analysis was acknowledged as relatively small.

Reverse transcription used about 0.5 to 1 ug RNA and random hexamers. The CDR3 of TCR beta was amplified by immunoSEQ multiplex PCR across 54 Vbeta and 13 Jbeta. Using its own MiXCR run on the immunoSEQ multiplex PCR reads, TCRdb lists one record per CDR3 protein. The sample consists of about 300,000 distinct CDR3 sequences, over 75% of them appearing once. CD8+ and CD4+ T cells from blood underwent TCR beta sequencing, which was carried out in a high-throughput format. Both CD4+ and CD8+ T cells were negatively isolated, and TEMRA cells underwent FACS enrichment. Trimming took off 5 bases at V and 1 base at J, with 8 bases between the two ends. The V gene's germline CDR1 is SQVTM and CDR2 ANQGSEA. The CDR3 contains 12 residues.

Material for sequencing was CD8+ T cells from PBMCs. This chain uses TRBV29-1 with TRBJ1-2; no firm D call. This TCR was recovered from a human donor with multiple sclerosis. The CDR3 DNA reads TGCAGCGTTCGGTCTGATAACTATGGCTACACCTTC. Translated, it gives CSVRSDNYGYTF.